This T cell receptor (beta chain) was recovered during a study of blood T cell repertoires in COVID-19. Original methodology: Estimated nucleated cell counts came from reference gene primer amplification. Only in-frame clones appear in the TCRdb table, and some are missing; sequencing was by immunoSEQ multiplex PCR. V and J calls and clone size come straight from that table; D and trimming were deduced from the DNA. The sample shows over 85,000 clones, around 87% of them seen only once. Germline V gene data show CDR1 as MDHEN and CDR2 as SYDVKM. The CDR3 spans 13 residues. The V end was cut by 5 bases, the J end by 0 bases, with 6 bases between.

The origin of this receptor is a man in his fifties with active or convalescent COVID-19. The sequencing sample was made of peripheral blood. The chain employs TRBV28 and TRBJ2-3; D gene ambiguous. The CDR3 region has the DNA TGTGCCAGCAGTCCCTTCAGCACAGATACGCAGTATTTT. Amino acid sequence: CASSPFSTDTQYF.